This TCR beta chain stems from a study of shared clonotypes between healthy human individuals (dated by TCRdb to about 2020). Context from the whole study: The cohort comprised two women and a few men aged 18 to 49 years. Leukapheresis yielded between about 0.9 and 9.5 billion PBMCs per donor. Per donor, three plates each were used for CD4 naive and CD4 memory, two for CD8 naive, and one for CD8 memory. Libraries were prepared and TCR repertoires were sequenced by different laboratories using diverse techniques, in order to increase sequencing depth and limit assay-specific biases. To estimate repertoire size and how much clonotypes are shared between individuals, the study performed deep sequencing of blood TCR repertoires from roughly five healthy adults.

CDR1 and CDR2, looked up from the germline V gene, are LGHNA and YSLEER. Cut back by 0 bases and 2 bases, the V and J ends lie 4 bases apart. Inclusive of the bounding cysteine and phenylalanine, the CDR3 is 13 residues long. Only the CDR3 part of the read is kept: 39 bases, read in frame from the first base. TCR CDR3 regions were amplified from genomic DNA by multiplex PCR using the deep immunoSEQ assay. Genomic DNA extracted from each cell subset was distributed evenly over all wells of several immunoSEQ 96-well plates, and each plate served as one replicate. For sorted subsets, approximately 190 ng genomic DNA, equal to 25,000 to 35,000 T cell genomes, was loaded into each replicate PCR. The purified libraries were quantified using a Qubit 3.0 fluorometer, sized with a Bioanalyzer 2100, and then quantified again using the KAPA Library Quantification kit. Every immunoSEQ 96-well plate was sequenced on a dedicated single-read 150-cycle Illumina NextSeq 550 flow cell. The source study handled its data this way. The immunoSEQ output contained only junctional sequences without quality scores, so filtering could not match that applied to full-length reads. Sequences were annotated with PyIR, a Python wrapper for IgBLAST v1.9, and V/J genes and CDR3 were assigned using IMGT germline references. Any read was removed if the V/J assignment was weak (E-value above 1e-6), the CDR3 was missing, or the read contained stop codons, out-of-frame junctions, or ambiguous translated residues. V3J clonotypes were defined as sequences sharing an identical inferred V gene, J gene, and CDR3 amino acid sequence. To compute the percentage overlap between repertoires, the number of shared unique clonotypes was divided by the size of the smaller repertoire. RTK rarefaction, the Chao1 estimator, and Recon v2.1 estimates of unobserved clonotypes were used to assess repertoire richness. OLGA was used to compute generation probabilities for all TCRbeta clonotypes that the gDNA method yielded from several donors. The source is immuneACCESS, and TCRdb retained only in-frame sequences with V and J called. Part of the clones is not carried over; for the studies checked, unresolved V genes explain less than half of this, and the remainder is unexplained. Clone size and the V and J calls come from that table; the DNA yielded D and trimming. Here the sample has millions of clones; over 90% occur a single time. The top ten clones comprise approximately 0.4% of the sample.

Turning to this clone: Its antigen remains undetermined. Nothing much larger sits one base from this clone, and base qualities are not available.

What the study reported, not specific to this receptor: The genetic and exposure-history diversity represented was limited by the small number of donors. Sampling was restricted to blood, and TCR repertoires in tissues likely differ from the TCR repertoires found in blood. Based on pairwise subsampling, the degree of clonotype sharing among donors was expected to be affected by sequencing depth. Estimated clonotype richness was generally larger for naive than for memory subsets. Rarefaction of sorted-subset datasets indicated incomplete sequencing despite the large sequencing depth. About 5% of naive CD4, 3.5% of naive CD8, 2% to 2.5% of memory CD4, and roughly 0.4% of memory CD8 clonotypes were shared across several donors. Compared with non-shared clonotypes, the clonotypes found in all four sorted-subset donors had higher generation probabilities.

Healthy HIV-negative adults with no recently reported acute infections or vaccinations were included as donors. All donors were Caucasian adults living in Nashville, Tennessee, USA. Magnetic negative selection was used to enrich CD4+ T cells, after which naive cells were positively selected on CD45RA and the negative fraction became the memory subset. Blood was obtained by leukapheresis, after which PBMCs were separated by Ficoll-Histopaque density gradient centrifugation and cryopreserved in liquid nitrogen vapor phase. Analytical flow cytometry was used to check the purity and quantity of every magnetically sorted T cell population. Genomic DNA was isolated from each sorted fraction and quantified by UV absorbance on a Nanodrop 2000c.

The rearrangement combines TRBV4-3 with TRBJ1-2; no D gene can be assigned with confidence. This TCR derives from a young man in good health. Some clones in this sample may be carry-over from other donors' samples. The specimen sequenced was naive CD4+ T cells from PBMCs. In the paper's terms, the cell subset or site label means: CD45RA+ positively selected. CDR3 sequence: CASSQESNYGYTF. The DNA sequence follows: TGCGCCAGCAGCCAAGAGTCGAACTATGGCTACACCTTC.